The present TCR beta chain was sequenced within a study of T cell responses to AZD1222 COVID-19 vaccine. Turning to the study itself: Pooled in the analysis were second doses at about 4 or about 12 weeks.

Study-wide results and limits: Donors were chiefly white British, with a greater number of females, and clonal diversity was perhaps underestimated. Once two AZD1222 doses were given, Spike-specific TCR breadth and depth went up. It was only after the peak T cell response that any repertoires were sampled.

Note on this clone: Its antigen is as yet unknown.

The CDR3 spans 14 residues. Per the germline V gene, CDR1 is SGDLS and CDR2 is YYNGEE. Trimming pared 2 bases from V and 8 bases from J, leaving 13 bases between. Generated by immunoSEQ multiplex PCR, the TCRdb table keeps only in-frame clones and is missing some. In the table there are approximately 110,000 clones, roughly 90% of which are singletons. The receptor's source is an adult in good health. This specimen was peripheral blood, taken on day 0 of AZD1222 vaccination. The J gene is TRBJ1-4, the V gene TRBV9; weak D call: TRBD1 (6 bases). CDR3 sequence reads: CASSVTGQGEKLFF. The CDR3 nucleotides read TGTGCCAGCAGCGTCACAGGGCAGGGGGAAAAACTGTTTTTT.